These 32 T cell receptor beta chains were sequenced from one sample in a study of identical twins. A single record per CDR3 protein comes from TCRdb applying MiXCR to the 5' RACE reads. The table includes about 490,000 distinct CDR3 sequences, about 15% detected once. The same data also contributed to another study, on yellow fever vaccine responses in identical twins.

The sequenced sample consisted of CD4+ T cells sorted from blood. These receptors were taken from a woman aged 18-29 years in good health.

This clonotype has a handful of counts. J is TRBJ2-3 and V is TRBV24-1, with 8 positions matching TRBD1. Germline CDR1 and CDR2: KGHDR and SFDVKD. The CDR3 is made up of 15 amino acids. The J segment lost 2 bases and the V segment lost 7 bases, leaving 7 bases of the junction unmatched. The DNA of the CDR3 is TGTGCCACCAGCGGTGACAGGGGAGTCACAGATACGCAGTATTTT. Protein sequence: CATSGDRGVTDTQYF.

This clonotype was detected only a few times. The chain recombines TRBV7-2 with TRBJ2-2; D is undetermined. From germline, CDR1 is SGHTA and CDR2 FQGNSA. V shed 6 bases and J shed 3 bases, with 11 bases lying between them. CDR3 length: 14 residues. This CDR3 reads CASSTLGYTGELFF. DNA of the CDR3: TGTGCCAGCAGTACCTTAGGGTACACCGGGGAGCTGTTTTTT. Combining the CDR3 with reference TRBV7-2 and TRBJ2-2 gives the whole variable domain GAGVSQSPSNKVTEKGKDVELRCDPISGHTALYWYRQSLGQGLEFLIYFQGNSAPDKSGLPSDRFSAERTGGSVSTLTIQRTQQEDSAVYLCASSTLGYTGELFFGEGSRLTVL.

The chain combines TRBV12-3 or TRBV12-4 with TRBJ2-2; TRBD2 matches 7 bases. Trimming cost V 6 bases and J 2 bases; bases outside gene matches: 6. The length of the CDR3 is 15 residues. The CDR3 spells CASRTASGNTGELFF. DNA of the CDR3: TGTGCCAGCAGGACCGCTAGCGGCAACACCGGGGAGCTGTTTTTT.

V is TRBV9 and J is TRBJ2-5, with TRBD2 matching 9 bases. CDR3 length equals 15 residues. Germline lookup yields CDR1 SGDLS and CDR2 YYNGEE. The V gene end was trimmed by 3 bases and the J gene end by 5 bases; junction bases not matched to a gene: 8. CDR3 DNA sequence: TGTGCCAGCAGCGAGACGCCCGCGGGGGGGGAGACCCAGTACTTC. Translating it yields CASSETPAGGETQYF.

The chain couples TRBV28 to TRBJ2-7, with 12 nucleotides matching TRBD2. CDR1 MDHEN and CDR2 SYDVKM come from the germline V gene. The trim removed 5 bases at V and 4 bases at J, leaving 3 bases unmatched. The CDR3 totals 14 residues. The CDR3 DNA sequence: TGTGCCAGCAGTCTAGCGGGGGGGAGGTACGAGCAGTACGTC. Translated, it gives CASSLAGGRYEQYV.

This clonotype was found many times. CDR3 protein: CASSRDRFEQFF. For the CDR3, the DNA is TGTGCCAGCAGCCGAGACAGATTTGAGCAGTTCTTC. V usage is TRBV14 and J usage is TRBJ2-1; TRBD1 might be the D (5 bases). The germline V gene has CDR1 SGHDN and CDR2 FVKESK. This CDR3 contains 12 residues. Trimming stripped 4 bases from V and 9 bases from J, with 10 bases between.

The rearrangement uses TRBV2 and TRBJ2-6; 8 bases are shared with TRBD1. Germline V lookup: CDR1 SNHLY, CDR2 FYNNEI. This CDR3 region has 17 residues. The J segment lost 1 base and the V segment lost 6 bases, leaving 8 bases of the junction unmatched. The CDR3 coding sequence is TGTGCCAGCAGGGCAGGACAGGGTCTTTCTGGGGCCAACGTCCTGACTTTC. Protein: CASRAGQGLSGANVLTF. Using reference TRBV2 and TRBJ2-6 for the parts outside the CDR3, the full variable domain is EPEVTQTPSHQVTQMGQEVILRCVPISNHLYFYWYRQILGQKVEFLVSFYNNEISEKSEIFDDQFSVERPDGSNFTLKIRSTKLEDSAMYFCASRAGQGLSGANVLTFGAGSRLTVL.

This clonotype has only one observation. The chain recombines TRBV5-1 with TRBJ2-3; 7 positions match TRBD2. The ends lost 7 bases at V and 2 bases at J; junction bases unmatched: 10. The CDR3 loop spans 15 amino acids. Germline CDR1 is SGHRS and CDR2 is YFSETQ. CDR3 sequence: CASFPGGTTTDTQYF. The CDR3 DNA reads TGCGCCAGCTTCCCAGGTGGGACTACCACAGATACGCAGTATTTT.

This clonotype was seen only a few times. The rearrangement joins TRBV5-1 to TRBJ2-2; D is ambiguous. The germline CDR1 and CDR2 sequences are SGHRS and YFSETQ. V lost 6 bases to trimming and J lost 6 bases, with 15 bases between them. This CDR3 spans 14 amino acids. In DNA form, the CDR3 reads TGCGCCAGCACCGAGCCCGTCGGCGCCGGGGAGCTGTTTTTT. Protein sequence: CASTEPVGAGELFF.

A few counts support this clonotype. The rearrangement joins TRBV5-1 to TRBJ2-7; TRBD1 matches 9 bases. V lost 2 bases and J lost 3; bases outside the gene matches: 6. Germline loops: CDR1 SGHRS, CDR2 YFSETQ. This CDR3 is 15 amino acids long. In nucleotides, the CDR3 is TGCGCCAGCAGCTTCGGGACAGGGAATAACTACGAGCAGTACTTC. Its protein is CASSFGTGNNYEQYF.

V is TRBV7-9 and J is TRBJ1-1; 7 positions match TRBD1. J lost 4 bases, V lost 5 bases, and 10 bases had no gene match. This CDR3 comprises 15 residues. CDR1 SEHNR and CDR2 FQNEAQ come from the germline V gene (reference sequence). The CDR3 here is CASSPQGVRGTEAFF. The CDR3 DNA is TGTGCCAGCAGCCCCCAGGGGGTAAGGGGCACTGAAGCTTTCTTT.

V gene TRBV10-3 combines with J gene TRBJ2-3; D unresolved. Germline values: CDR1 ENHRY, CDR2 SYGVKD. V was cut by 3 bases and J by 2 bases, with 3 bases left in between. This CDR3 has 12 amino acids. The CDR3 coding sequence is TGTGCCATCAGTGATTACACAGATACGCAGTATTTT. Translated: CAISDYTDTQYF.

The chain combines TRBV5-1 with TRBJ1-2; maybe TRBD1 (5 bases). The ends were cut back, 4 bases at V and 2 bases at J, with 9 bases in the middle. The germline gives CDR1 SGHRS, CDR2 YFSETQ. The CDR3 is 13 amino acids. The CDR3 DNA follows: TGCGCCAGCAGCAGGGGTGGGAACTATGGCTACACCTTC. It codes for CASSRGGNYGYTF.

The chain links TRBV4-1 to TRBJ2-1, with 10 bases lining up with TRBD2. From germline, CDR1 is MGHRA and CDR2 YSYEKL. Trimming removed 0 bases from V and 8 bases from J; junction bases left unmatched: 7. The CDR3 has 16 amino acids. This chain's CDR3 is CASSQDSIAGGYEQFF. DNA of the CDR3: TGCGCCAGCAGCCAAGATTCTATAGCGGGGGGTTATGAGCAGTTCTTC.

This clonotype has only a few counts. This chain joins TRBV12-3 or TRBV12-4 and TRBJ2-3, with TRBD2 matching 13 bases. J was trimmed by 0 bases and V by 6 bases; bases with no gene match: 3. This CDR3 has 16 amino acids. CDR3 nucleotide sequence: TGTGCCAGCAGCCGGACTAGCGGGGGCAGCACAGATACGCAGTATTTT. This encodes CASSRTSGGSTDTQYF.

The chain joins TRBV28 to TRBJ1-6; no clear D. Germline V gene data show CDR1 as MDHEN and CDR2 as SYDVKM. The CDR3 extends over 14 amino acids. Deletions cut 2 bases from V and 8 bases from J, with 10 bases between. The CDR3 DNA sequence: TGTGCCAGCAGTTTAATGGAGCTATATTCACCCCTCCACTTT. Encoded protein: CASSLMELYSPLHF.

J is TRBJ2-3 and V is TRBV5-1, with D possibly being TRBD1 or TRBD2 (5 bases each). Germline loops: CDR1 SGHRS, CDR2 YFSETQ. This CDR3 comprises 15 residues. Trimming took 4 bases from V and 3 from J, leaving 15 bases between them. The CDR3 coding sequence is TGCGCCAGCAGCCCGCTGGCGAGGGGTACAGATACGCAGTATTTT. Translated: CASSPLARGTDTQYF.

This chain uses TRBV6-5 with TRBJ2-3, with TRBD2 matching over 8 bases. The CDR3 consists of 15 residues. The V gene end was trimmed by 4 bases and the J gene end by 3 bases; junction bases not matched to a gene: 6. Germline V gene lookup returns CDR1 MNHEY and CDR2 SVGAGI. CDR3 nucleotides: TGTGCCAGCAGTTCCTCCGGGACTAGGACAGATACGCAGTATTTT. This encodes CASSSSGTRTDTQYF.

The chain links TRBV29-1 to TRBJ1-2; tentatively, D is TRBD1 (5 bases). Trimming took off 4 bases at V and 4 bases at J, with 10 bases between the two ends. The germline V gene has CDR1 SQVTM and CDR2 ANQGSEA. CDR3 size: 12 residues. The CDR3 DNA is TGCAGCGTTGGATTGGGGGTCTATGGCTACACCTTC. This sequence encodes CSVGLGVYGYTF.

CDR3 nucleotide sequence: TGCGCCAGCAGCGTCGCCGAAAGCGGGCTGTTTTTT. Its protein product is CASSVAESGLFF. V and J are TRBV5-1 and TRBJ2-2; D might be TRBD2 (5 bases). The CDR3 spans 12 residues. The V gene's germline CDR1 is SGHRS and CDR2 YFSETQ. Trimming stripped 4 bases from V and 13 bases from J, with 14 bases between.

The CDR3 spells CASSLGAGADTQYF. CDR3 in DNA: TGTGCCAGCAGCTTAGGGGCGGGAGCAGATACGCAGTATTTT. The rearrangement uses TRBV11-3 and TRBJ2-3, with TRBD2 identical over 7 bases. With 1 base clipped from V and 4 bases from J, the junction kept 2 bases outside the gene matches. The CDR3 has 14 amino acids. Germline CDR1 SGHNT, CDR2 YENEEA.

The CDR3 sequence is CATSHSVGRYNEQFF. Here the CDR3 DNA reads TGTGCCACCTCCCACTCCGTGGGGCGATACAATGAGCAGTTCTTC. The chain links TRBV3-1 to TRBJ2-1, with D possibly being TRBD1 (5 bases). From germline, CDR1 is LGHDT and CDR2 YNNKEL (reference sequence). Trimming stripped 10 bases from V and 4 bases from J, with 20 bases between. The CDR3 is made up of 15 amino acids.

The CDR3 DNA sequence: TGTGCCAGCAGTTTACTAGCGGGAGTCTTCAATGAGCAGTTCTTC. This codes for CASSLLAGVFNEQFF. V is TRBV28 and J is TRBJ2-1; the match to TRBD2 covers 10 bases. CDR1 and CDR2 from the germline V gene are MDHEN and SYDVKM. CDR3 length: 15 amino acids. V was pared by 2 bases and J by 6 bases, with 4 bases of the junction left unmatched.

This clonotype turned up a few times. The chain carries TRBV28 and TRBJ1-5; D possibly corresponds to TRBD1 (5 bases). Trimming stripped 8 bases from V and 6 bases from J, with 11 bases between. The CDR3 totals 12 residues. Germline assignment: CDR1 MDHEN and CDR2 SYDVKM. The CDR3 spells CASVGELQPQHF. CDR3 bases: TGTGCCAGCGTGGGGGAGCTTCAGCCCCAGCATTTT.

The chain's CDR3 is CSARPEHGVRNEKLFF. For the CDR3, the DNA is TGCAGTGCTAGACCCGAGCATGGGGTCCGAAATGAAAAACTGTTTTTT. V gene TRBV20-1 combines with J gene TRBJ1-4; D remains ambiguous. V gave up 2 bases and J gave up 5 bases, with 18 bases separating them. Germline-derived CDR1 and CDR2 are DFQATT and SNEGSKA (reference sequence). The CDR3 runs to 16 residues.

The chain uses TRBV12-5 and TRBJ2-2; D is unclear. Germline CDR1 and CDR2: LGHNT and FRNRAP. Trimming removed 7 bases from V and 4 bases from J, with 16 bases in between. The CDR3 has 15 amino acids. Here the CDR3 reads CASVPVGRSTGELFF. The CDR3 region has the DNA TGTGCTAGTGTCCCAGTGGGAAGGTCCACCGGGGAGCTGTTTTTT. The full variable domain, in which reference TRBV12-5 and TRBJ2-2 provide the parts outside the CDR3, is DARVTQTPRHKVTEMGQEVTMRCQPILGHNTVFWYRQTMMQGLELLAYFRNRAPLDDSGMPKDRFSAEMPDATLATLKIQPSEPRDSAVYFCASVPVGRSTGELFFGEGSRLTVL.

This clonotype was observed once. This rearrangement joins TRBV13 to TRBJ2-5, with TRBD2 matching over 8 bases. The CDR3 consists of 13 residues. The ends lost 0 bases at V and 7 bases at J; junction bases unmatched: 1. Germline lookup yields CDR1 PRHDT and CDR2 FYEKMQ (reference sequence). Here the CDR3 DNA reads TGTGCCAGCAGCTTAGGCGGGGGGGCGACCCAGTACTTC. Its translation: CASSLGGGATQYF.

There are a few counts of this clonotype. The V call is TRBV3-1, the J call TRBJ2-7; D not resolved. This CDR3 comprises 15 residues. The ends were cut back, 1 base at V and 1 base at J, with 11 bases in the middle. The germline V gene encodes CDR1 LGHDT and CDR2 YNNKEL (reference sequence). CDR3 sequence reads: CASSQGRLESYEQYF. CDR3 DNA: TGTGCCAGCAGCCAAGGTCGTCTGGAATCCTACGAGCAGTACTTC.

The genes are TRBV28 and TRBJ2-5; 7 bases map to TRBD1. Trimming at V came to 5 bases and at J to 5 bases, leaving 8 bases not matched to a gene. Germline values: CDR1 MDHEN, CDR2 SYDVKM. The CDR3 length is 14 residues. The chain's CDR3 is CASSHAGGRETQYF. CDR3 bases: TGTGCCAGCAGTCACGCAGGGGGTAGGGAGACCCAGTACTTC. The full variable domain, rest sourced from reference TRBV28 and TRBJ2-5, is DVKVTQSSRYLVKRTGEKVFLECVQDMDHENMFWYRQDPGLGLRLIYFSYDVKMKEKGDIPEGYSVSREKKERFSLILESASTNQTSMYLCASSHAGGRETQYFGPGTRLLVL.

This clonotype turned up a few times. The chain recombines TRBV14 with TRBJ2-3; D uncertain. V lost 4 bases, J lost 2 bases, and 10 bases lay in between. The CDR3 length is 14 residues. Per the germline V gene, CDR1 is SGHDN and CDR2 is FVKESK. CDR3 coding DNA: TGTGCCAGCAGCCGGGGTTTGCACACAGATACGCAGTATTTT. It codes for CASSRGLHTDTQYF.

This clonotype has just a few counts. The J gene is TRBJ2-3, the V gene TRBV11-2; possibly TRBD1 for D (5 bases). Germline CDR1 reads SGHAT; CDR2 reads FQNNGV. The germline V and J ends were trimmed by 5 bases and 7 bases, with 10 bases remaining between them. This CDR3 is 12 amino acids long. CDR3 nucleotide sequence: TGTGCCAGCAGCCTCCAGGGCCATACGCAGTATTTT. It yields the protein CASSLQGHTQYF. Combining the CDR3 with reference TRBV11-2 and TRBJ2-3 gives the whole variable domain EAGVAQSPRYKIIEKRQSVAFWCNPISGHATLYWYQQILGQGPKLLIQFQNNGVVDDSQLPKDRFSAERLKGVDSTLKIQPAKLEDSAVYLCASSLQGHTQYFGPGTRLTVL.

This clonotype came up a few times. The V and J genes are TRBV19 and TRBJ2-2, with a weak D call TRBD1 (6 bases). Trimming left V 6 bases short and J 6 bases short, with 8 bases between. The CDR3 has 12 amino acids. Germline V gives CDR1 LNHDA, CDR2 SQIVND (reference sequence). CDR3 DNA sequence: TGTGCCAGTAGCAAGGGGGCCGGGGAGCTGTTTTTT. Translation: CASSKGAGELFF.